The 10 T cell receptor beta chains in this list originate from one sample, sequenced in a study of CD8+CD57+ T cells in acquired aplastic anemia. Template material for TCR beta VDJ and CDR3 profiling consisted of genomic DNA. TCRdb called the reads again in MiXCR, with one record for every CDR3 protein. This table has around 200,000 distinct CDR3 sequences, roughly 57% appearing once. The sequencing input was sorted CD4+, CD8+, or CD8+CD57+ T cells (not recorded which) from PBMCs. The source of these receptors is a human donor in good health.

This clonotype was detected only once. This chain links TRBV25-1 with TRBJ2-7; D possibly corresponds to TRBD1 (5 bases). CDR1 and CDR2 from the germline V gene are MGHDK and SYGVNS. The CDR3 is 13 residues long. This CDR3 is CVEGRKGSSEQYF. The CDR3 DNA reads TGTGTCGAAGGTCGTAAGGGGTCTAGCGAGCAGTACTTC.

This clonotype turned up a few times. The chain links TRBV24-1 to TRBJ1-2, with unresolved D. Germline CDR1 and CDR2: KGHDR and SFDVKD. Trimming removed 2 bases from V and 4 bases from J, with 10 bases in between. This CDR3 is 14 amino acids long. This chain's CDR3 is CATSDSSEAYGYTF. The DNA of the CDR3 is TGTGCCACCAGTGATTCGTCGGAGGCCTATGGCTACACCTTC.

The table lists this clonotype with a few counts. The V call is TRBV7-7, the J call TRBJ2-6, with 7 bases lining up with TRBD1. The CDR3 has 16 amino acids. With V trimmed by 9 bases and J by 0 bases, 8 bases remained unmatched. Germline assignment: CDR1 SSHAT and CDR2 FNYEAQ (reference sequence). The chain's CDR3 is CARLDRLGSGANVLTF. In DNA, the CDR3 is TGTGCCAGATTGGACAGGCTGGGCTCTGGGGCCAACGTCCTGACTTTC.

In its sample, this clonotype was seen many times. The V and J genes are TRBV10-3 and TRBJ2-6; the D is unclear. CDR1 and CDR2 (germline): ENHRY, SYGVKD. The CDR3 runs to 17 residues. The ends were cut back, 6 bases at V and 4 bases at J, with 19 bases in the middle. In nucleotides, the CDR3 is TGTGCCATCAGCCCTGACGGGCCCTTGGAAGGGGCCAACGTCCTGACTTTC. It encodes CAISPDGPLEGANVLTF.

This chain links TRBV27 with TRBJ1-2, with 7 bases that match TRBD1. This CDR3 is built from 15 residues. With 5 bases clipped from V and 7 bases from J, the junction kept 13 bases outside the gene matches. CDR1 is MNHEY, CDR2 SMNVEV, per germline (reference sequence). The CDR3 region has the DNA TGTGCCAGCAGTCCCCCCAGACAGGGCCTCTCTGGCTACACCTTC. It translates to CASSPPRQGLSGYTF.

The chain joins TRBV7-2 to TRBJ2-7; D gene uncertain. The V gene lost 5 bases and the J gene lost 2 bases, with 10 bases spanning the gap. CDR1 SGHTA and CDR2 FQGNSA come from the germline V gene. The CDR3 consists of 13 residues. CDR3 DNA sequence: TGTGCCAGCAGCCCCCCGGGCCCCTACGAGCAGTACTTC. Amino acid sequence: CASSPPGPYEQYF.

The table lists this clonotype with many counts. CDR3 in DNA: TGTGCCAGCAGTCCCAATAGCGGGGAGAGCACAGATACGCAGTATTTT. It translates to CASSPNSGESTDTQYF. The chain joins TRBV12-3 or TRBV12-4 to TRBJ2-3; 8 nucleotides align to TRBD2. The CDR3 runs to 16 residues. V gave up 5 bases and J gave up 0 bases; unmatched junction bases: 7.

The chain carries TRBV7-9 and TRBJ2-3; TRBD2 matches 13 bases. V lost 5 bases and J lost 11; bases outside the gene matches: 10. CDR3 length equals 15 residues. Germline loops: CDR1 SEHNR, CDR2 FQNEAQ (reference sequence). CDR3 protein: CASSGGLAGVNEQYF. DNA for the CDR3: TGTGCCAGCAGCGGCGGACTAGCGGGAGTCAATGAGCAGTATTTT.

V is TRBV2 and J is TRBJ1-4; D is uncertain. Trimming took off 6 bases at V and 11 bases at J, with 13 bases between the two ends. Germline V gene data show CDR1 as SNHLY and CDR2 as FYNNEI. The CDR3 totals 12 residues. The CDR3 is CASSVDGEKLFF. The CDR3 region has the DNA TGTGCCAGCAGCGTGGACGGGGAGAAACTGTTTTTT.

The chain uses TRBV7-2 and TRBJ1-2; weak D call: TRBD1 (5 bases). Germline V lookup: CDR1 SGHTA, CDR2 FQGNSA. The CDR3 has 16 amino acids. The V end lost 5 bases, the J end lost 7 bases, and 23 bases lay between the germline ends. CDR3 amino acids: CASSLRSGGKSGGYTF. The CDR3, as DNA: TGTGCCAGCAGCCTCAGGAGTGGGGGGAAGTCAGGTGGCTACACCTTC. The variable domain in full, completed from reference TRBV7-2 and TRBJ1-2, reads GAGVSQSPSNKVTEKGKDVELRCDPISGHTALYWYRQSLGQGLEFLIYFQGNSAPDKSGLPSDRFSAERTGGSVSTLTIQRTQQEDSAVYLCASSLRSGGKSGGYTFGSGTRLTVV.